This T cell receptor (beta chain) derives from a study of blood T cell repertoires in COVID-19. CDR3 length: 15 residues. V lost 0 bases to trimming and J lost 0 bases, with 8 bases between them. Looked up from germline, CDR1 is MNHNY and CDR2 is SVGAGI (reference sequence). Profiling relied on immunoSEQ multiplex PCR, and the TCRdb table lists in-frame clones only, not all of them. The table lists about 100,000 clones, around four fifths of them singletons. This TCR was sampled from a man aged 65 to 85 with active or convalescent COVID-19. Sequences were obtained from peripheral blood. The chain has TRBV6-6 and TRBJ1-1; D remains ambiguous. The CDR3: CASSYSPGVNTEAFF. CDR3 coding DNA: TGTGCCAGCAGTTACTCGCCAGGCGTGAACACTGAAGCTTTCTTT.